Below are 2 T cell receptor beta chains sequenced from a single sample in a study of T cell clonality in common variable immunodeficiency. Profiled with immunoSEQ multiplex PCR; TCRdb holds only in-frame clones, not every one. The data show around 42,000 clones, with none appearing a single time. Sequences were obtained from peripheral blood mononuclear cells. The receptors were sampled from a person aged 18 to 69 in good health.

This clone was detected ten times or more. Read coverage stops 3 residues before the CDR3 terminus; the germline J gene supplies the remainder. The chain recombines TRBV4-1 with TRBJ2-3, with D possibly matching TRBD1 (6 bases). The CDR3 sequence is 15 residues long. V lost 1 base and J 1 base, leaving 9 bases between the germline ends. Germline V gives CDR1 MGHRA, CDR2 YSYEKL. The CDR3 bases that were read are TGCGCCAGCAGCCAAGTATGGACAGGCACAGATACG. It yields the protein CASSQVWTGTDT. The whole CDR3 sequence reads CASSQVWTGTDTQYF.

Note on this clone: The read ends 3 residues early relative to the CDR3; the germline J gene fills the gap. The rearrangement links TRBV25-1 to TRBJ1-6; possibly TRBD1 for D (5 bases). Per the germline V gene, CDR1 is MGHDK and CDR2 is SYGVNS. The CDR3 runs 14 residues. V dropped 3 bases and J dropped 3 bases, with 6 bases sitting between them. The CDR3 spells CASSDQGYNSPLHF. The sequenced CDR3 bases are TGTGCCAGCAGTGATCAGGGCTATAATTCACCC.